This TCR beta chain was sequenced for a study of cytomegalovirus exposure and HLA in healthy donors. 13 Jbeta primers and 60 Vbeta primers were used for the PCR. Only in-frame clones appear in the TCRdb table, and some are missing; sequencing was by immunoSEQ multiplex PCR. This sample lists 200,000 to 250,000 clones; its ten largest clones have 0.9% to 1.4%. The receptor was isolated from a girl aged 2 to 10 in good health and CMV-seropositive. The material sequenced was PBMCs.

The CDR3 DNA reads TGTGCCAGCAACCAAGGACAGGGGAGGAAGTATTTT. Its translation: CASNQGQGRKYF. V is TRBV6-4 and J is TRBJ2-3; 9 nucleotides agree with TRBD1. Germline V gives CDR1 MRHNA, CDR2 SNTAGT. The CDR3 consists of 12 residues. The trim removed 7 bases at V and 13 bases at J, leaving 9 bases unmatched.